This T cell receptor (beta chain) was sequenced for a study of blood T cell repertoires in COVID-19. Clones were read by immunoSEQ multiplex PCR, and TCRdb kept only the in-frame ones, dropping some. The sample contains under 85,000 clones, about 83% of which appear only once. This clone is a singleton in its sample. The TCR comes from a man over 45 with acute or convalescent COVID-19. Source material: peripheral blood.

The CDR3: CASSTSRQGLYQETQYF. Written as DNA, the CDR3 is TGTGCCAGCAGTACGTCCCGACAGGGACTGTACCAAGAGACCCAGTACTTC. The rearrangement uses TRBV28 and TRBJ2-5; TRBD1 is a possible D gene (7 bases). The CDR3 spans 17 residues. Germline V lookup: CDR1 MDHEN, CDR2 SYDVKM. The V gene lost 5 bases and the J gene lost 0 bases, with 19 bases spanning the gap.